This T cell receptor beta chain was identified during a study of response to subunit inactivated influenza vaccine. Study-wide results and limits: With each seasonal influenza vaccination, the authors suggested, few new T cells are recruited.

This clonotype was seen at least ten times. The target antigen is unknown. MiXCR, run by TCRdb on the RT-PCR reads, gives a single entry per CDR3 protein. The table has about 190,000 distinct CDR3 sequences, about an eighth seen once. The germline V gene has CDR1 SGHAT and CDR2 FQNNGV. The CDR3 has 15 residues. Trimming shortened V by 1 base and J by 0 bases, and 10 bases separated the two germline ends. The sequenced sample was CD8+ T cells sorted from PBMCs, obtained about 5 days after vaccination. The source of this sequence is a man aged 45-65 years who received an inactivated influenza vaccine. The chain carries TRBV11-2 and TRBJ2-7; TRBD2 might be the D (6 bases). The CDR3 DNA reads as TGTGCCAGCAGCTTAGCGGGAGTGAACTCCTACGAGCAGTACTTC. Translation: CASSLAGVNSYEQYF.